This entry lists 21 T cell receptor beta chains sequenced from one sample in a study of OX40 agonist ivuxolimab in advanced cancers. Repertoires were generated with immunoSEQ multiplex PCR, while TCRdb's copy carries only in-frame clones and drops some. The sample lists some 90,000 clones; about 89% were seen once. The sequences come from CD4+ or CD8+ T cells sorted from blood, collected in a trial of the OX40 agonist ivuxolimab. The receptor source for this set is an adult with an advanced solid tumor such as melanoma, head and neck, liver or kidney cancer.

This chain links TRBV5-4 with TRBJ1-2, with D possibly matching TRBD1 (5 bases). This CDR3 has 13 amino acids. In germline, CDR1 is SGHNT, CDR2 YYREEE (reference sequence). The V and J ends lost 4 bases and 6 bases respectively, with 13 bases between them. CDR3 region: CASSHQGLNGYTF. CDR3 nucleotide sequence: TGTGCCAGCAGCCATCAGGGCCTTAATGGCTACACCTTC.

The chain uses TRBV10-2 and TRBJ2-1; D may be TRBD2 (6 bases). V was pared by 6 bases and J by 7 bases, with 16 bases between. CDR3 length: 14 amino acids. The V gene's germline CDR1 is WSHSY and CDR2 SAAADI. Here the CDR3 reads CASRGLGSRNEQFF. The CDR3 nucleotides read TGCGCCAGCAGGGGTCTCGGGAGTCGGAATGAGCAGTTCTTC.

The chain has TRBV19 and TRBJ1-4; TRBD1 is a possible D gene (5 bases). The CDR3 has 14 residues. CDR1 and CDR2 from the germline V gene are LNHDA and SQIVND (reference sequence). V was pared by 3 bases and J by 8 bases, with 13 bases between. DNA of the CDR3: TGTGCCAGTAGTATTCAGGGATCCCCGGAAAAACTGTTTTTT. It codes for CASSIQGSPEKLFF.

This chain connects TRBV7-2 to TRBJ2-7; D is uncertain. The CDR3 extends over 11 amino acids. Germline CDR1 is SGHTA and CDR2 is FQGNSA. V was trimmed by 1 base and J by 5 bases, leaving 3 bases between them. Written as DNA, the CDR3 is TGTGCCAGCAGCTTAGAACACGAGCAGTACTTC. Amino acids: CASSLEHEQYF.

The chain employs TRBV18 and TRBJ1-3; D is uncertain. The germline V gene has CDR1 KGHSH and CDR2 LQKENI. This CDR3 is 16 amino acids long. The ends were cut back, 2 bases at V and 0 bases at J, with 11 bases in the middle. The CDR3 region has the DNA TGTGCCAGCTCACCATTAGATACTAACTCTGGAAACACCATATATTTT. This encodes CASSPLDTNSGNTIYF.

This rearrangement joins TRBV5-6 to TRBJ2-2, with 7 positions matching TRBD1. There are 16 residues in the CDR3. V gave up 0 bases and J gave up 4 bases; unmatched junction bases: 6. Germline values: CDR1 SGHDT, CDR2 YYEEEE. CDR3 sequence (DNA): TGTGCCAGCAGCTTGGATGTGACAGGGCTCACCGGGGAGCTGTTTTTT. Amino acid sequence: CASSLDVTGLTGELFF. Full variable domain (outside the CDR3, taken from reference TRBV5-6 and TRBJ2-2): DAGVTQSPTHLIKTRGQQVTLRCSPKSGHDTVSWYQQALGQGPQFIFQYYEEEERQRGNFPDRFSGHQFPNYSSELNVNALLLGDSALYLCASSLDVTGLTGELFFGEGSRLTVL.

This clone was seen a handful of times. Other DNA sequences from this sample encode an identical CDR3 as well. CDR3 sequence (DNA): TGCGCCAGCAGCTTGGGTCAGGTGAACACTGAAGCTTTCTTT. As protein: CASSLGQVNTEAFF. The chain couples TRBV5-1 to TRBJ1-1; D is uncertain. Germline V gene lookup returns CDR1 SGHRS and CDR2 YFSETQ. The CDR3 loop spans 14 amino acids. V dropped 0 bases and J dropped 0 bases, with 6 bases sitting between them.

Only a few counts were recorded for this clone. This chain joins TRBV2 and TRBJ2-7; D not resolved. V was clipped by 8 bases and J by 2 bases, with 7 bases between them. Germline CDR1 is SNHLY and CDR2 is FYNNEI. This CDR3 has 11 amino acids. CDR3: CASAWAYEQYF. The CDR3 nucleotides are TGTGCCAGCGCCTGGGCCTACGAGCAGTACTTC.

DNA of the CDR3: TGTGCCAGCAGTGAAAGGGGGAGCTCCTACGAGCAGTACTTC. Translating it yields CASSERGSSYEQYF. The chain couples TRBV6-1 to TRBJ2-7; D is perhaps TRBD1 (6 bases). Trimming removed 2 bases at V and 0 bases at J, with 8 bases between. The CDR3 contains 14 residues. Germline V gene data show CDR1 as MNHNS and CDR2 as SASEGT.

The rearrangement joins TRBV5-1 to TRBJ1-3, with D hard to call. Trimming stripped 4 bases from V and 4 bases from J, with 15 bases between. In germline, CDR1 is SGHRS, CDR2 YFSETQ. The CDR3 contains 15 residues. CDR3 region: CASSVGTEAGNTIYF. CDR3 DNA: TGCGCCAGCAGCGTAGGTACCGAGGCGGGAAACACCATATATTTT.

The rearrangement uses TRBV7-9 and TRBJ2-3; D ambiguous. The CDR3 extends over 11 amino acids. The germline V and J ends were trimmed by 2 bases and 4 bases, with 1 base remaining between them. Germline CDR1 SEHNR, CDR2 FQNEAQ (reference sequence). The DNA of the CDR3 is TGTGCCAGCAGCTTATCAGATACGCAGTATTTT. Its translation is CASSLSDTQYF.

The genes are TRBV10-1 and TRBJ2-3; 8 nucleotides match TRBD1. The germline V gene has CDR1 WNHNN and CDR2 SYGVQD (reference sequence). J gave up 6 bases and V 6 bases, and 8 bases lay outside the gene matches. This CDR3 has 14 residues. The CDR3, as DNA: TGCGCCAGCAGCCCGGGACAGGCCCCGGATACGCAGTATTTT. Encoded protein: CASSPGQAPDTQYF.

The rearrangement joins TRBV28 to TRBJ2-6; no clear D. CDR1 is MDHEN, CDR2 SYDVKM, per germline. The V end lost 6 bases, the J end lost 0 bases, and 9 bases lay between the germline ends. CDR3 size: 15 residues. The CDR3, as DNA: TGTGCCAGCAGGGATGACGGCTCTGGGGCCAACGTCCTGACTTTC. This translates into CASRDDGSGANVLTF.

The chain is built from TRBV11-2 and TRBJ2-7, with 7 bases that match TRBD2. V gave up 1 base and J gave up 5 bases; unmatched junction bases: 11. The CDR3 length is 16 residues. Germline V lookup: CDR1 SGHAT, CDR2 FQNNGV. The CDR3 coding sequence is TGTGCCAGCAGCTTAGGGACTAGGGGCGTTATCGACGAGCAGTACTTC. It codes for CASSLGTRGVIDEQYF.

V gene TRBV2 combines with J gene TRBJ2-2, with D unclear. The germline gives CDR1 SNHLY, CDR2 FYNNEI. V was pared by 2 bases and J by 3 bases, with 10 bases between. CDR3 length: 15 residues. CDR3 in DNA: TGTGCCAGCAGTGAACAGTCCTTACACACCGGGGAGCTGTTTTTT. The encoded protein is CASSEQSLHTGELFF.

J is TRBJ2-7 and V is TRBV5-1; D is undetermined. Germline V gene lookup returns CDR1 SGHRS and CDR2 YFSETQ. The length of the CDR3 is 12 residues. The germline V and J ends were trimmed by 2 bases and 2 bases, with 5 bases remaining between them. The CDR3 DNA is TGCGCCAGCAGCTTCGGAACCTACGAGCAGTACTTC. Encoded protein: CASSFGTYEQYF.

The chain links TRBV19 to TRBJ2-5; TRBD1 aligns across 11 bases. J gave up 4 bases and V 4 bases, and 5 bases lay outside the gene matches. CDR1 is LNHDA and CDR2 is SQIVND in the germline V gene (reference sequence). This CDR3 spans 15 amino acids. CDR3 region: CASSSLGTGGETQYF. CDR3 sequence (DNA): TGTGCCAGTAGTAGCCTGGGGACAGGGGGAGAGACCCAGTACTTC.

Here the CDR3 reads CASRGVGTEAFF. CDR3 nucleotide sequence: TGCGCCAGCAGAGGGGTGGGCACTGAAGCTTTCTTT. The J gene is TRBJ1-1, the V gene TRBV10-1, with D possibly being TRBD1 (5 bases). The V and J ends lost 6 bases and 4 bases respectively, with 9 bases between them. The germline V gene has CDR1 WNHNN and CDR2 SYGVQD (reference sequence). The CDR3 loop spans 12 amino acids.

The chain combines TRBV30 with TRBJ1-2, with a possible D match to TRBD1 (5 bases). The CDR3 has 14 amino acids. Trimming pared 4 bases from V and 2 bases from J, leaving 14 bases between. The germline gives CDR1 GTSNPN, CDR2 SVGIG (reference sequence). In nucleotides, the CDR3 is TGTGCCTGGAAGGTACGGGGCACCAACTATGGCTACACCTTC. Its protein is CAWKVRGTNYGYTF.

In this sample, this clone turned up once. This chain joins TRBV15 and TRBJ1-1, with unresolved D. This CDR3 spans 13 amino acids. CDR1 and CDR2 from the germline V gene are LNHNV and YYDKDF (reference sequence). Trimming removed 0 bases at V and 6 bases at J, with 8 bases between. The CDR3 region has the DNA TGTGCCACCAGCAGAGACCCGGGGTCTGAAGCTTTCTTT. Translated: CATSRDPGSEAFF.

The V gene is TRBV5-1, the J gene TRBJ1-1, with 8 bases aligning to TRBD1. J lost 1 base, V lost 4 bases, and 9 bases had no gene match. The germline V gene has CDR1 SGHRS and CDR2 YFSETQ. The CDR3 is 16 residues long. CDR3 protein: CASSIRGQVANTEAFF. CDR3 bases: TGCGCCAGCAGCATCAGGGGGCAGGTAGCGAACACTGAAGCTTTCTTT. Combining the CDR3 with reference TRBV5-1 and TRBJ1-1 gives the whole variable domain KAGVTQTPRYLIKTRGQQVTLSCSPISGHRSVSWYQQTPGQGLQFLFEYFSETQRNKGNFPGRFSGRQFSNSRSEMNVSTLELGDSALYLCASSIRGQVANTEAFFGQGTRLTVV.